This T cell receptor beta chain came from a study of T cells in Graves' hyperthyroidism and ophthalmopathy. General study results and limits: In the analysis, a 13 V-J model separated ophthalmopathy from stable hyperthyroidism. The model anticipated ophthalmopathy a median around six months pre-onset.

This clonotype was picked up many times. Its antigen is as yet unknown. Amplification of TCR beta CDR3 regions was performed using RNA transcripts as template. Primed by the HTBI set, a first-round RT-PCR was run on the TCR CDR3. MiXCR, applied by TCRdb to the multiplex PCR reads, yields one record per CDR3 protein. In the table there are 200,000 to 250,000 distinct CDR3 sequences, approximately 16% of which are singletons. The germline V gene has CDR1 DFQATT and CDR2 SNEGSKA (reference sequence). The junction had 9 bases not matched to a gene; V was cut back by 6 bases and J by 5 bases. The CDR3 is 15 residues long. Patients having uncontrolled infection, another autoimmune disease, pregnancy or lactation were not included. Clinical symptoms, serum thyroxine and TRAb, thyroid ultrasound and orbital computed tomography together formed the diagnostic basis.

This TCR came from a woman between 18 and 30 years old with Graves' ophthalmopathy. The chain combines TRBV20-1 with TRBJ2-2; 10 nucleotides line up with TRBD2. Material: blood. The CDR3 loop reads CSAFSSGSGTGELFF. CDR3 sequence (DNA): TGCAGTGCCTTTTCTAGCGGGAGCGGTACCGGGGAGCTGTTTTTT.